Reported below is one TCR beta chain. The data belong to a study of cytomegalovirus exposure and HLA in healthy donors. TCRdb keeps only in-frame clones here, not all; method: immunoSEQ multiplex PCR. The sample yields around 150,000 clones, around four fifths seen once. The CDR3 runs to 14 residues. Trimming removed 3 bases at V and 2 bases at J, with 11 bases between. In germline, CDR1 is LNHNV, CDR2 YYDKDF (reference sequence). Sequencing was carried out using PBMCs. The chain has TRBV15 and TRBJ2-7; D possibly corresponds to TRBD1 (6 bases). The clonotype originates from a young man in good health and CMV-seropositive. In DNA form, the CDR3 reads TGTGCCACCAGCAGTAACTGGGACACCTACGAGCAGTACTTC. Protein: CATSSNWDTYEQYF. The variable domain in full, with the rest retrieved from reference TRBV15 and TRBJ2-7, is DAMVIQNPRYQVTQFGKPVTLSCSQTLNHNVMYWYQQKSSQAPKLLFHYYDKDFNNEADTPDNFQSRRPNTSFCFLDIRSPGLGDTAMYLCATSSNWDTYEQYFGPGTRLTVT.